This T cell receptor beta chain appears in the sequencing data of a study of T cell repertoires in cytomegalovirus infection. Trimming stripped 5 bases from V and 8 bases from J, with 21 bases between. CDR1 is MNHNS, CDR2 SASEGT, per germline. The CDR3 extends over 15 amino acids. General observations from the study: In two of eight donors, the top clonotype was HLA-C-restricted CMV-specific.

TCRdb re-called the reads through MiXCR, storing one row per CDR3 protein. The sample contains under 300,000 distinct CDR3 sequences, more than 9% of which appear only once. This clonotype occurred many times. Antigen: not known. Sequencing was performed on PBMCs. The TCR comes from a human donor in good health (CMV status not recorded). Some clones in this sample may be carry-over from other donors' samples. The V call is TRBV6-1, the J call TRBJ1-2; TRBD1 is a possible D gene (6 bases). DNA of the CDR3: TGTGCCAGCAGTCAAGACCGGGACACCGCTGGGGGCTACACCTTC. Translating gives CASSQDRDTAGGYTF.